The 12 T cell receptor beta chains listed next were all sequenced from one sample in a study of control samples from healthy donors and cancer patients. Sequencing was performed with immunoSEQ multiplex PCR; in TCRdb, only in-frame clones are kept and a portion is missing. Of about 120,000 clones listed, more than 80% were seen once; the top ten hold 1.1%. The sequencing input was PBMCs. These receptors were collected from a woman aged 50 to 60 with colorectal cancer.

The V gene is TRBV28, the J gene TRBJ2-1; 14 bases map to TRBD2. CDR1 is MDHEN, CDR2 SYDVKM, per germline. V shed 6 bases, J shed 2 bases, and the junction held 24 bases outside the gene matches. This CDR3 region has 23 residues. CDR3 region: CASSMSVVKPGTSGRVAYNEQFF. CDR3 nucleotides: TGTGCCAGCAGCATGAGTGTGGTTAAGCCCGGGACTAGCGGGAGAGTCGCCTACAATGAGCAGTTCTTC.

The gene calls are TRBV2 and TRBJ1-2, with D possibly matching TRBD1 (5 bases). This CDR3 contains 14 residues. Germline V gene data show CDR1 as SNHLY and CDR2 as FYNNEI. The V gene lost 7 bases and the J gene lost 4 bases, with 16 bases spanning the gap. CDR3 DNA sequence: TGTGCCAGCACTGGTTCAGGGCCCTTCTATGGCTACACCTTC. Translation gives CASTGSGPFYGYTF.

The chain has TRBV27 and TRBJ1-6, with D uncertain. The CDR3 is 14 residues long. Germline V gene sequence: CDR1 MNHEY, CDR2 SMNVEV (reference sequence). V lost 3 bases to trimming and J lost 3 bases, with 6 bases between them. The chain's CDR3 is CASSFEDYNSPLHF. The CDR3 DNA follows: TGTGCCAGCAGTTTCGAAGACTATAATTCACCCCTCCACTTT.

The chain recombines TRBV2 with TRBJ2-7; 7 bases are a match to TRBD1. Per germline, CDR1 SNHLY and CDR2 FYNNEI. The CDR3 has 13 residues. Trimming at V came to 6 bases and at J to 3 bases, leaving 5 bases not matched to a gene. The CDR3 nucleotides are TGTGCCAGCAGGACCAGGGGGAACTACGAGCAGTACTTC. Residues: CASRTRGNYEQYF.

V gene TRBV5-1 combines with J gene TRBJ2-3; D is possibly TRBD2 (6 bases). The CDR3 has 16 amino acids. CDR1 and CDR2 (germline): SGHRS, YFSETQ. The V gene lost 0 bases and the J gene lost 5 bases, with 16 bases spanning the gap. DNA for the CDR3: TGCGCCAGCAGCTTGGCCAGGAGTAGCGGAAGAGATACGCAGTATTTT. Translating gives CASSLARSSGRDTQYF.

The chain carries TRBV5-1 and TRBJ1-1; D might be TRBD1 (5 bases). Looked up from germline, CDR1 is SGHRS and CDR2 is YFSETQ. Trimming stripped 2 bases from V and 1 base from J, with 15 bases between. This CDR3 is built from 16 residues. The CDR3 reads CASSLSGSRGNTEAFF. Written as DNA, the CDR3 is TGCGCCAGCAGCTTATCAGGGAGTAGGGGGAACACTGAAGCTTTCTTT. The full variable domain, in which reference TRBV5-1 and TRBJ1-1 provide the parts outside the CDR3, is KAGVTQTPRYLIKTRGQQVTLSCSPISGHRSVSWYQQTPGQGLQFLFEYFSETQRNKGNFPGRFSGRQFSNSRSEMNVSTLELGDSALYLCASSLSGSRGNTEAFFGQGTRLTVV.

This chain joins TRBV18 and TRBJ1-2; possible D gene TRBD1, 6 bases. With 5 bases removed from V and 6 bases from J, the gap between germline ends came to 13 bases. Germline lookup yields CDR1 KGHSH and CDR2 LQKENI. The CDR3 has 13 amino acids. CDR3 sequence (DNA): TGTGCCAGCTCAACAACAGGGACCAATGGCTACACCTTC. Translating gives CASSTTGTNGYTF.

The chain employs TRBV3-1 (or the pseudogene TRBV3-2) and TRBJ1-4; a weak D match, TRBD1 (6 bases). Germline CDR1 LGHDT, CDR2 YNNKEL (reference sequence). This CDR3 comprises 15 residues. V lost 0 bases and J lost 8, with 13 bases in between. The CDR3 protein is CASSQDRSGEEKLFF. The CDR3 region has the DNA TGTGCCAGCAGCCAAGATCGGTCAGGGGAGGAAAAACTGTTTTTT.

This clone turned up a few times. The CDR3 is CASSLTGDSPLHF. The CDR3 DNA reads TGTGCCAGCAGTTTAACAGGGGATTCACCCCTCCACTTT. The rearrangement joins TRBV12-3 or TRBV12-4 to TRBJ1-6; 7 positions match TRBD1. The length of the CDR3 is 13 residues. J lost 8 bases, V lost 2 bases, and 0 bases had no gene match.

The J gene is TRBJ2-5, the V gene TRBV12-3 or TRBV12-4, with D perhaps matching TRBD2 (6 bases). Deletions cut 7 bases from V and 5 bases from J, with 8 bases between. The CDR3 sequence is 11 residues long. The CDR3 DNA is TGTGCCAGCACCGGAGGGGAGACCCAGTACTTC. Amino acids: CASTGGETQYF.

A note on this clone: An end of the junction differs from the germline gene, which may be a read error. CDR3 sequence reads: CAGSSRALSGANVLTF. CDR3 in DNA: TGTGCCGGCAGTTCGCGGGCCCTCTCTGGGGCCAACGTCCTGACTTTC. The chain has TRBV28 and TRBJ2-6, with TRBD2 as a possible D gene (5 bases). The germline V gene encodes CDR1 MDHEN and CDR2 SYDVKM. CDR3 size: 16 residues.

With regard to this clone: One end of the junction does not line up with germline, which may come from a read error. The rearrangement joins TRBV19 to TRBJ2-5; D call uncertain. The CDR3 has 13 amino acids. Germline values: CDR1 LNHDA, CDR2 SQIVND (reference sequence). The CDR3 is CAGSREVQETQYF. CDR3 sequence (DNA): TGTGCCGGTAGTAGGGAAGTCCAAGAGACCCAGTACTTC.